This T cell receptor (beta chain) was identified during a study of cytomegalovirus exposure and HLA in healthy donors. Vbeta (60) and Jbeta (13) primers were used in the PCR. Measured with immunoSEQ multiplex PCR; TCRdb has only the in-frame clones, and not every one. This table has over 110,000 clones, over 75% appearing once. Findings and caveats of the study: Several top significant clusters appeared, in a later analysis, to be linked to common viral pathogens. As a later analysis showed, a missense DCLRE1C variant was linked to trimming of TCR beta V- and J-genes.

This clone is a singleton in its sample. The target antigen is unknown. Sequencing input: PBMCs. The sequence was obtained from a male donor in good health and CMV-seronegative.

CDR3 nucleotide sequence: TGTGCCAGCAATTTAGCGGGAGTTAAGAATGAGCAGTTCTTC. Translated, it gives CASNLAGVKNEQFF. The V call is TRBV6-6, the J call TRBJ2-1; 9 nucleotides agree with TRBD2. The germline CDR1 and CDR2 sequences are MNHNY and SVGAGI (reference sequence). V trimming: 7 bases; J trimming: 7 bases; junction bases outside the gene matches: 8. The CDR3 spans 14 residues.